This T cell receptor (beta chain) was captured by sequencing in a study of chemoradiotherapy in HPV16-positive cancers. The table came from immunoSEQ multiplex PCR; TCRdb's copy has only in-frame clones and leaves some out. The sample has over 3,500 clones; 70% to 85% are singletons. This CDR3 region has 17 residues. Germline loops: CDR1 SGHVS, CDR2 FQNEAQ. V lost 4 bases and J lost 1, with 19 bases in between. This TCR derives from a human donor with HPV-associated anogenital cancer. This specimen was tumor tissue, taken from a patient who underwent chemoradiotherapy. This rearrangement joins TRBV7-8 to TRBJ1-1, with D maybe TRBD1 (6 bases). CDR3 coding DNA: TGTGCCAGCAGCTCCCTCAGAGGAAGGGGGGCGAACACTGAAGCTTTCTTT. Translated: CASSSLRGRGANTEAFF.